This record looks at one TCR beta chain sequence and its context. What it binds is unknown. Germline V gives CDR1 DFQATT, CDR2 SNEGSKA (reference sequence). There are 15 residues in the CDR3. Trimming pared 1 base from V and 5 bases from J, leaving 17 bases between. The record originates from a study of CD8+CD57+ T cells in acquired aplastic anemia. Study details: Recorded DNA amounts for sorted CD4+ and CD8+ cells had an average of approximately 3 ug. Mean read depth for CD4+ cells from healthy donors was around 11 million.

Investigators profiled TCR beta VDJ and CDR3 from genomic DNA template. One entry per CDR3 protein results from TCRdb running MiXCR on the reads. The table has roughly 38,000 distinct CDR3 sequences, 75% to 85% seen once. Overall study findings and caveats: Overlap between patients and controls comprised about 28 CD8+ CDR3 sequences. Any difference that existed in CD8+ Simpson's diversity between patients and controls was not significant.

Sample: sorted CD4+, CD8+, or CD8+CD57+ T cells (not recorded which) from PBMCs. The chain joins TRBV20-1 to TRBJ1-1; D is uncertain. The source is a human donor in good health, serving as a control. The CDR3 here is CSARGEERPVTEAFF. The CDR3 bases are TGCAGTGCTAGAGGGGAGGAGCGGCCGGTGACTGAAGCTTTCTTT.